The 6 T cell receptor beta chains below all came from one sample that was sequenced in a study of identifying expanded T cells in peripheral blood. Using immunoSEQ multiplex PCR, the repertoire was profiled, and TCRdb retains in-frame clones only, with some absent. The repertoire includes some 100,000 clones, around 88% of them detected once, and about 18% sits in the top ten. The material sequenced was blood. These receptors all stem from a person between 18 and 75 years old in good health.

The V gene is TRBV25-1, the J gene TRBJ2-7; a weak D match, TRBD1 (6 bases). This CDR3 contains 15 residues. Trimming shortened V by 5 bases and J by 2 bases, and 16 bases separated the two germline ends. In germline, CDR1 is MGHDK, CDR2 SYGVNS. The CDR3 sequence is CASSHGGLGAYEQYF. As DNA, the CDR3 is TGTGCCAGCAGTCATGGGGGCCTAGGCGCCTACGAGCAGTACTTC.

The CDR3 loop is CASSQQGAGNTIYF. CDR3 nucleotides: TGTGCCAGCAGCCAACAGGGGGCTGGAAACACCATATATTTT. The rearrangement joins TRBV5-4 to TRBJ1-3, with 8 bases aligning to TRBD1. J was trimmed by 2 bases and V by 4 bases; bases with no gene match: 2. Germline V lookup: CDR1 SGHNT, CDR2 YYREEE (reference sequence). The CDR3 has 14 amino acids.

CDR3 in amino acids: CASSSEGSGTNEKLFF. In nucleotides, the CDR3 is TGTGCCAGCAGCTCGGAAGGGTCAGGGACTAATGAAAAACTGTTTTTT. This chain links TRBV5-6 with TRBJ1-4; perhaps TRBD1 as D (5 bases). The CDR3 length is 16 residues. V was shortened by 3 bases and J by 2 bases, with 14 bases between the two germline ends. CDR1 is SGHDT, CDR2 YYEEEE, per germline.

The chain carries TRBV4-3 and TRBJ2-1; no clear D gene. V was pared by 1 base and J by 6 bases, with 13 bases between. Germline CDR1 and CDR2: LGHNA and YSLEER. The CDR3 has 15 amino acids. The CDR3 bases are TGCGCCAGCAGCCAAGCTATGGGGTCGGCCAATGAGCAGTTCTTC. Encoded protein: CASSQAMGSANEQFF.

The V and J genes are TRBV19 and TRBJ2-7; the match to TRBD1 covers 7 bases. The CDR3 consists of 14 residues. The ends lost 3 bases at V and 3 bases at J; junction bases unmatched: 5. Per germline, CDR1 LNHDA and CDR2 SQIVND (reference sequence). The CDR3 region has the DNA TGTGCCAGTAGTATCAAACAGGGGTTCTACGAGCAGTACTTC. It encodes CASSIKQGFYEQYF.

This rearrangement joins TRBV5-4 to TRBJ1-3; TRBD1 matches at 12 bases. The germline V gene encodes CDR1 SGHNT and CDR2 YYREEE (reference sequence). The CDR3 is 17 residues long. Germline trimming cut 0 bases from V and 4 bases from J; bases unmatched to any gene: 5. CDR3 nucleotides: TGTGCCAGCAGCTTGGAGGGACAGGGGGCTTCCGGAAACACCATATATTTT. The encoded protein is CASSLEGQGASGNTIYF.